Sequencing of this T cell receptor beta chain was carried out in a study of vaccination and CD4 T cells after COVID-19. Study information: The cells were exposed to overlapping spike peptides originating from SARS-CoV-2, HCoV-NL63, HCoV-OC43 and HCoV-229E for stimulation. Culture controls were given either a CEFX pool, an HIV-1 Nef pool, or no peptide.

Only a few counts were recorded for this clonotype. Its cognate antigen is unknown. The treatment: roughly 11-day PBMC culture with coronavirus spike peptide pools or control peptides (ViraFEST assay). Half of the medium was exchanged for fresh IL-2 medium, first on day 3 and then on day 7. The Oncomine TCR Beta short-read assay was applied to DNA of cultured CD4+ T cells. TCRdb re-analysed the PCR reads in MiXCR, keeping a single row per CDR3 protein. The table shows roughly 19,000 distinct CDR3 sequences, with roughly 64% occurring only once. Sequencing was performed on CD4+ T cells from blood, cultured in vitro. The source of this sequence is a human donor who had recovered from COVID-19.

CDR3 region: CASSRWGNTEAFF. In nucleotides, the CDR3 is TGTGCCAGCAGCCGGTGGGGAAACACTGAAGCTTTCTTT. This chain connects TRBV7-3 to TRBJ1-1; D gene unclear. Deletions cut 5 bases from V and 2 bases from J, with 9 bases between. CDR1 is SGHTA and CDR2 is FQGTGA in the germline V gene. The CDR3 loop spans 13 amino acids. The whole variable domain, filled in from reference TRBV7-3 and TRBJ1-1, reads GAGVSQTPSNKVTEKGKYVELRCDPISGHTALYWYRQSLGQGPEFLIYFQGTGAADDSGLPNDRFFAVRPEGSVSTLKIQRTERGDSAVYLCASSRWGNTEAFFGQGTRLTVV.